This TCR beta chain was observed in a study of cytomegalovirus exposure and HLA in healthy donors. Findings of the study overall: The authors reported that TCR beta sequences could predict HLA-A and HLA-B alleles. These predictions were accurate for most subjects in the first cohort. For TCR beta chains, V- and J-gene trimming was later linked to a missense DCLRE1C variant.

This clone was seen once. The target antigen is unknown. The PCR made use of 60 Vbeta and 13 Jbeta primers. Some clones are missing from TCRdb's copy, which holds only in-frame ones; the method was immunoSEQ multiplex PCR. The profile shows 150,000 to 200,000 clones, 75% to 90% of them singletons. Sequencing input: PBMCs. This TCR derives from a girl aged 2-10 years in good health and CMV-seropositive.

DNA of the CDR3: TGCAGTGCTAGAGATAGGGGGGGCTACACCTTC. It translates to CSARDRGGYTF. V and J are TRBV20-1 and TRBJ1-2; possible D gene TRBD1, 6 bases. V dropped 0 bases and J dropped 8 bases, with 7 bases sitting between them. Germline V gene sequence: CDR1 DFQATT, CDR2 SNEGSKA (reference sequence). The CDR3 runs 11 residues.